The TCR beta chain under discussion was sequenced for a study of shared clonotypes between healthy human individuals. Sequenced by immunoSEQ multiplex PCR; TCRdb stores in-frame clones only, minus some. In the table there are 2 million to 2.5 million clones, roughly 92% of which are singletons. As regards this clone: Because it lacks the conserved phenylalanine or tryptophan at the end, this CDR3 is likely a read error.

CDR3 size: 12 residues. Germline V lookup: CDR1 SQVTM, CDR2 ANQGSEA. V lost 4 bases and J 0 bases, leaving 6 bases between the germline ends. The TCR comes from a man between 18 and 29 years old in good health. Some clones in this sample may be carry-over from other donors' samples. The chain has TRBV29-1 and TRBJ1-1; no reliable D call. Sequencing used naive CD4+ T cells from PBMCs. Sample subset: CD45RA+ positively selected. This CDR3 reads CSVGGLNTEAFS. The CDR3 nucleotides are TGCAGCGTTGGAGGTCTGAACACTGAAGCTTTCTCT.